This TCR beta chain is drawn from a study of cytomegalovirus exposure and HLA in healthy donors. Study-wide results and limits: Reports indicated that the classifier achieved high specificity and sensitivity in diagnosing cytomegalovirus status. One variant, a missense change in DCLRE1C, was linked in a later analysis to TCR beta V- and J-gene trimming.

Turning to this clone: The antigen is not known.

Losses at the gene ends were 6 bases for V and 0 bases for J; bases not matched to a gene: 4. The CDR3 is 14 residues long. Germline V CDR1 and CDR2: MDHEN, SYDVKM. The study ran its PCR with 60 Vbeta and 13 Jbeta primers. Measured with immunoSEQ multiplex PCR; TCRdb has only the in-frame clones, and not every one. The sample shows 90,000 to 100,000 clones, about 75% of them seen only once. Sequenced input: PBMCs. V gene TRBV28 combines with J gene TRBJ1-2; 7 bases map to TRBD1. This clonotype was obtained from a man aged 40-49 years in good health and CMV-seropositive. CDR3 protein: CASSRGTANYGYTF. CDR3 nucleotide sequence: TGTGCCAGCAGCCGAGGGACAGCTAACTATGGCTACACCTTC.